The 19 T cell receptor beta chains reported below all come from one sample, sequenced in a study of regulatory T cells in long-lasting Graves disease. Time point of the sample: newly diagnosed GD, antithyroid drugs for less than 3 months. Scientists built the TCR library using RNA that was extracted from PBMCs. To make TCR beta libraries, researchers used iRepertoire HTBI primers and Arm-PCR of CDR3 regions. Via MiXCR, TCRdb re-called the multiplex PCR reads, giving one row per CDR3 protein. The repertoire holds about 450,000 distinct CDR3 sequences, with around 15% as singletons. These data were also reused for a study on T cells in Graves' hyperthyroidism and ophthalmopathy.

Sequences were derived from peripheral blood mononuclear cells (PBMCs), sampled at new diagnosis, from a patient treated with antithyroid drugs. These receptors were collected from a woman between 50 and 59 years old with Graves disease.

This clonotype was recorded many times. The chain links TRBV2 to TRBJ2-1; 13 nucleotides line up with TRBD2. The CDR3 spans 16 residues. Germline trimming cut 4 bases from V and 3 bases from J; bases unmatched to any gene: 3. Germline V gives CDR1 SNHLY, CDR2 FYNNEI. The CDR3 region is CASSAGLAGIYNEQFF. The CDR3 nucleotides read TGTGCCAGCAGTGCGGGACTAGCGGGGATCTACAATGAGCAGTTCTTC.

This clonotype has at least ten counts. This sequence joins TRBV28 and TRBJ2-3, with 7 bases lining up with TRBD2. The CDR3 is made up of 15 amino acids. Germline V gene sequence: CDR1 MDHEN, CDR2 SYDVKM. V trimming: 2 bases; J trimming: 2 bases; junction bases outside the gene matches: 4. The CDR3 DNA reads as TGTGCCAGCAGTTTAGAGCGGGATGACACAGATACGCAGTATTTT. It specifies CASSLERDDTDTQYF.

This chain joins TRBV27 and TRBJ2-5; D is unclear. Germline loops: CDR1 MNHEY, CDR2 SMNVEV (reference sequence). V dropped 3 bases and J dropped 4 bases, with 12 bases sitting between them. The CDR3 runs 14 residues. This chain's CDR3 is CASSFPKTLETQYF. The CDR3 DNA follows: TGTGCCAGCAGTTTTCCCAAGACCCTAGAGACCCAGTACTTC.

This clonotype was counted many times. The chain carries TRBV6-1 and TRBJ1-2, with 9 bases lining up with TRBD1. J was trimmed by 0 bases and V by 11 bases; bases with no gene match: 13. This CDR3 has 16 amino acids. Germline V gene data show CDR1 as MNHNS and CDR2 as SASEGT. In nucleotides, the CDR3 is TGTGCCGTACACCGGGACAGGGTCTCTGCTAACTATGGCTACACCTTC. Translated, it gives CAVHRDRVSANYGYTF.

This chain connects TRBV6-1 to TRBJ2-7; TRBD1 might be the D (5 bases). Trimming shortened V by 6 bases and J by 2 bases, and 11 bases separated the two germline ends. The CDR3 runs to 13 residues. The V gene's germline CDR1 is MNHNS and CDR2 SASEGT. CDR3 protein: CASSIGHAYEQYF. The CDR3 DNA reads TGTGCCAGCAGCATCGGACACGCCTACGAGCAGTACTTC.

This clonotype was observed at least ten times. The V call is TRBV5-1, the J call TRBJ1-2; 8 bases are shared with TRBD1. The CDR3 length is 14 residues. Germline CDR1 and CDR2: SGHRS and YFSETQ. Trimming at V came to 4 bases and at J to 6 bases, leaving 8 bases not matched to a gene. The CDR3 DNA follows: TGCGCCAGCAGCCGACAGGGGAACAGAAATGGCTACACCTTC. Its translation is CASSRQGNRNGYTF. Full variable domain (outside the CDR3, taken from reference TRBV5-1 and TRBJ1-2): KAGVTQTPRYLIKTRGQQVTLSCSPISGHRSVSWYQQTPGQGLQFLFEYFSETQRNKGNFPGRFSGRQFSNSRSEMNVSTLELGDSALYLCASSRQGNRNGYTFGSGTRLTVV.

This clonotype appeared many times. The chain is built from TRBV28 and TRBJ2-3, with TRBD1 matching 8 bases. There are 15 residues in the CDR3. The V gene's germline CDR1 is MDHEN and CDR2 SYDVKM. J was trimmed by 4 bases and V by 4 bases; bases with no gene match: 7. Here the CDR3 reads CASSSNGQGSDTQYF. CDR3 bases: TGTGCCAGCAGTTCCAATGGACAGGGTTCAGATACGCAGTATTTT.

The table lists this clonotype with many counts. The chain couples TRBV3-1 to TRBJ2-7; D gene ambiguous. Germline assignment: CDR1 LGHDT and CDR2 YNNKEL (reference sequence). This CDR3 is built from 13 residues. V was pared by 0 bases and J by 4 bases, with 7 bases between. CDR3 nucleotide sequence: TGTGCCAGCAGCCAAGACCCCGGGTACGAGCAGTACTTC. This sequence encodes CASSQDPGYEQYF.

V is TRBV6-2 or TRBV6-3 and J is TRBJ2-3; no reliable D call. The CDR3 is made up of 13 amino acids. V dropped 5 bases and J dropped 5 bases, with 11 bases sitting between them. CDR1 is MNHEY and CDR2 is SVGEGT in the germline V gene. CDR3 bases: TGTGCCAGCAGTGACGGTGGTGTAGATACGCAGTATTTT. It is translated as CASSDGGVDTQYF.

At least ten counts were recorded for this clonotype. This chain connects TRBV6-5 to TRBJ2-7; D uncertain. There are 14 residues in the CDR3. CDR1 is MNHEY and CDR2 is SVGAGI in the germline V gene. V lost 4 bases and J 3 bases, leaving 13 bases between the germline ends. CDR3 in amino acids: CASSFGQVGYEQYF. Written as DNA, the CDR3 is TGTGCCAGCAGTTTTGGTCAGGTGGGCTACGAGCAGTACTTC.

This clonotype was seen ten or more times. V gene TRBV3-1 combines with J gene TRBJ1-5; D call uncertain. The CDR3 consists of 15 residues. With 0 bases removed from V and 3 bases from J, the gap between germline ends came to 9 bases. Per germline, CDR1 LGHDT and CDR2 YNNKEL (reference sequence). CDR3 DNA sequence: TGTGCCAGCAGCCAAGATGTCAGTTACAATCAGCCCCAGCATTTT. It codes for CASSQDVSYNQPQHF.

J is TRBJ2-3 and V is TRBV7-9, with TRBD2 matching over 12 bases. The CDR3 loop spans 19 amino acids. Germline values: CDR1 SEHNR, CDR2 FQNEAQ (reference sequence). Trimming removed 2 bases from V and 4 bases from J; junction bases left unmatched: 13. The CDR3 is CASSLTSRPSGRASDTQYF. For the CDR3, the DNA is TGTGCCAGCAGCTTAACCTCCCGGCCTAGCGGGAGGGCCTCAGATACGCAGTATTTT.

The sample holds a few counts of this clonotype. The chain couples TRBV20-1 to TRBJ2-7; the match to TRBD2 covers 14 bases. Germline values: CDR1 DFQATT, CDR2 SNEGSKA (reference sequence). The CDR3 length is 18 residues. V dropped 1 base and J dropped 3; count of bases not matched to a gene: 11. For the CDR3, the DNA is TGCAGTGCTAGAGTCTCGCGACTAGCGGGAGGGCCTGTCTACGAGCAGTACTTC. Translating it yields CSARVSRLAGGPVYEQYF.

V is TRBV19 and J is TRBJ1-5; possibly TRBD1 for D (5 bases). There are 14 residues in the CDR3. Germline V gene data show CDR1 as LNHDA and CDR2 as SQIVND (reference sequence). Trimming stripped 3 bases from V and 2 bases from J, with 8 bases between. Here the CDR3 reads CASSIRTRNQPQHF. CDR3 coding DNA: TGTGCCAGTAGTATCCGGACACGCAATCAGCCCCAGCATTTT.

This clonotype was seen a few times. V usage is TRBV5-1 and J usage is TRBJ2-5, with 7 positions matching TRBD1. The CDR3 has 15 residues. Per the germline V gene, CDR1 is SGHRS and CDR2 is YFSETQ. V shed 4 bases and J 4 bases; nucleotides not matched to a gene: 10. CDR3 coding DNA: TGCGCCAGCAGCCGACAGGGAACAGGTGGAGAGACCCAGTACTTC. Protein product: CASSRQGTGGETQYF.

This clonotype has at least ten counts. V gene TRBV6-1 combines with J gene TRBJ1-5; D is possibly TRBD1 (5 bases). CDR1 is MNHNS and CDR2 is SASEGT in the germline V gene. This CDR3 spans 13 amino acids. V was cut by 7 bases and J by 3 bases, with 10 bases left in between. The CDR3 sequence: CASNRGLNQPQHF. The CDR3 coding sequence is TGTGCCAGCAATCGGGGCCTCAATCAGCCCCAGCATTTT.

This chain joins TRBV9 and TRBJ1-2, with 7 bases aligning to TRBD1. V lost 3 bases and J lost 0; bases outside the gene matches: 5. The CDR3 is 15 residues long. The germline V gene has CDR1 SGDLS and CDR2 YYNGEE. For the CDR3, the DNA is TGTGCCAGCAGCGCCGGGACAGCAGCTAACTATGGCTACACCTTC. Its translation: CASSAGTAANYGYTF. Looking up the rest from reference TRBV9 and TRBJ1-2 gives the full variable domain: DSGVTQTPKHLITATGQRVTLRCSPRSGDLSVYWYQQSLDQGLQFLIQYYNGEERAKGNILERFSAQQFPDLHSELNLSSLELGDSALYFCASSAGTAANYGYTFGSGTRLTVV.

The chain joins TRBV6-4 to TRBJ1-6, with D unresolved. CDR1 is MRHNA, CDR2 SNTAGT, per germline. The V gene lost 0 bases and the J gene lost 4 bases, with 7 bases spanning the gap. This CDR3 contains 15 residues. CDR3 in amino acids: CASSDSTVYNSPLHF. For the CDR3, the DNA is TGTGCCAGCAGTGACTCGACTGTGTATAATTCACCCCTCCACTTT.

The chain has TRBV2 and TRBJ1-2, with D maybe TRBD1 (6 bases). Trimming left V 6 bases short and J 7 bases short, with 15 bases between. The CDR3 runs 13 residues. Germline assignment: CDR1 SNHLY and CDR2 FYNNEI. The CDR3 sequence: CASSHRVLRGYTF. CDR3 DNA sequence: TGTGCCAGCAGCCACAGGGTTCTGCGTGGCTACACCTTC.